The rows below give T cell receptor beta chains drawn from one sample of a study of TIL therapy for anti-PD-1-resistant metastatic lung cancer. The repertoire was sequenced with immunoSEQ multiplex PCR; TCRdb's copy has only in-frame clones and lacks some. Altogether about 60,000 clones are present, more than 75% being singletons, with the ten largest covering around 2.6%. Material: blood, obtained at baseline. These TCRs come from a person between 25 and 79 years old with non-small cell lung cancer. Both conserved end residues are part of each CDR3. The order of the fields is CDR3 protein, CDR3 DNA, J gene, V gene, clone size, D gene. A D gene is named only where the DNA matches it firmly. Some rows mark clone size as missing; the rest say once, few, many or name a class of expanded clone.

CDR3: CATSRVRTTDTQYF; DNA: TGTGCCACCAGCAGAGTGAGAACCACAGATACGCAGTATTTT; J: TRBJ2-3; V: TRBV15; size: .; D: .
CDR3: CASSYSVAVYGYTF; DNA: TGTGCCAGCAGTTACTCTGTCGCGGTCTATGGCTACACCTTC; J: TRBJ1-2; V: TRBV6-6; size: .; D: .
CDR3: CASSFGVAGASEQFF; DNA: TGTGCCAGCAGCTTTGGAGTAGCGGGGGCTAGTGAGCAGTTCTTC; J: TRBJ2-1; V: TRBV5-5; size: once; D: TRBD2
CDR3: CATSDPDRALSTDTQYF; DNA: TGTGCCACCAGTGATCCCGACAGGGCCCTTAGCACAGATACGCAGTATTTT; J: TRBJ2-3; V: TRBV24-1; size: .; D: TRBD1
CDR3: CASSSPGTGSILAGNTIYF; DNA: TGTGCCAGCAGTTCCCCCGGGACAGGGAGTATTCTAGCTGGAAACACCATATATTTT; J: TRBJ1-3; V: TRBV6-2/TRBV6-3; size: .; D: TRBD1
CDR3: CASRGERNGEAFF; DNA: TGTGCCAGCAGGGGTGAACGGAACGGGGAAGCTTTCTTT; J: TRBJ1-1; V: TRBV9; size: .; D: .
CDR3: CASSEALQGVTF; DNA: TGTGCCAGCAGTGAAGCTCTACAGGGGGTCACCTTC; J: TRBJ1-2; V: TRBV6-1; size: .; D: TRBD1
CDR3: CASSQEVWTAPGNTIYF; DNA: TGCGCCAGCAGCCAAGAGGTTTGGACAGCCCCTGGAAACACCATATATTTT; J: TRBJ1-3; V: TRBV4-1; size: .; D: .
CDR3: CASTRQGKTDTQYF; DNA: TGTGCCAGCACGAGACAGGGGAAGACAGATACGCAGTATTTT; J: TRBJ2-3; V: TRBV21-1; size: .; D: .
CDR3: CASSPGTIYNEQFF; DNA: TGTGCCAGCAGCCCAGGGACTATCTACAATGAGCAGTTCTTC; J: TRBJ2-1; V: TRBV3-1/TRBV3-2; size: .; D: TRBD2
CDR3: CASSDGGRTNYGYTF; DNA: TGTGCCAGCAGCGATGGGGGACGGACTAACTATGGCTACACCTTC; J: TRBJ1-2; V: TRBV6-2/TRBV6-3; size: .; D: .
CDR3: CASSPSERGIGNSPLHF; DNA: TGTGCCAGCAGCCCTTCAGAGCGGGGGATCGGTAATTCACCCCTCCACTTT; J: TRBJ1-6; V: TRBV28; size: .; D: .
CDR3: CASSGRGGSYNEQFF; DNA: TGTGCCAGCAGCGGGCGGGGGGGCTCCTACAATGAGCAGTTCTTC; J: TRBJ2-1; V: TRBV9; size: .; D: TRBD2
CDR3: CATSRDPSLTGANTEAFF; DNA: TGTGCCACCAGCAGAGATCCGTCCCTTACAGGAGCAAACACTGAAGCTTTCTTT; J: TRBJ1-1; V: TRBV15; size: .; D: .
CDR3: CAGYPLGDSRSYEQYF; DNA: TGTGCCGGGTACCCCCTCGGTGACAGCCGCTCCTACGAGCAGTACTTC; J: TRBJ2-7; V: TRBV2; size: .; D: .
CDR3: CASSLRPPIVDSYNEQFF; DNA: TGTGCCAGCAGCTTAAGGCCCCCAATAGTCGACTCCTACAATGAGCAGTTCTTC; J: TRBJ2-1; V: TRBV7-3; size: .; D: .
CDR3: CASSQLRTGAYSNQPQHF; DNA: TGCGCCAGCAGCCAACTAAGGACAGGGGCTTATAGCAATCAGCCCCAGCATTTT; J: TRBJ1-5; V: TRBV4-1; size: .; D: TRBD1
CDR3: CASSTTGEITEAFF; DNA: TGTGCCAGCAGCACCACGGGGGAGATCACTGAAGCTTTCTTT; J: TRBJ1-1; V: TRBV21-1; size: .; D: .
CDR3: CASSLVEAFF; DNA: TGTGCCAGCAGCCTCGTTGAAGCTTTCTTT; J: TRBJ1-1; V: TRBV9; size: .; D: .
CDR3: CASSRRRTGNTEAFF; DNA: TGTGCCAGCAGTAGACGGCGGACAGGGAACACTGAAGCTTTCTTT; J: TRBJ1-1; V: TRBV27; size: .; D: TRBD1
CDR3: CASSVRDTPTDTQYF; DNA: TGTGCCAGCAGCGTCCGGGACACCCCCACAGATACGCAGTATTTT; J: TRBJ2-3; V: TRBV11-1; size: .; D: .
CDR3: CASSSQRLLGNTIYF; DNA: TGTGCCAGCAGCTCTCAGAGATTGCTTGGAAACACCATATATTTT; J: TRBJ1-3; V: TRBV7-8; size: .; D: .
CDR3: CASRRGQGEKLFF; DNA: TGTGCCAGCAGACGTGGACAGGGGGAAAAACTGTTTTTT; J: TRBJ1-4; V: TRBV12-3/TRBV12-4; size: once; D: TRBD1
CDR3: CASSLLGGTLYEQYF; DNA: TGTGCCAGCAGCCTGCTTGGCGGGACACTCTACGAGCAGTACTTC; J: TRBJ2-7; V: TRBV7-8; size: .; D: .
CDR3: CASIARQNTGELFF; DNA: TGTGCCAGTATTGCGAGACAGAACACCGGGGAGCTGTTTTTT; J: TRBJ2-2; V: TRBV19; size: .; D: .
CDR3: CASAAGVANTGELFF; DNA: TGTGCCAGCGCGGCGGGAGTCGCGAACACCGGGGAGCTGTTTTTT; J: TRBJ2-2; V: TRBV6-5; size: .; D: TRBD2
CDR3: CASSGYNEQFF; DNA: TGTGCCAGCAGTGGATACAATGAGCAGTTCTTC; J: TRBJ2-1; V: TRBV2; size: .; D: .
CDR3: CASSLGQGLGTDTQYF; DNA: TGTGCCAGCAGCTTGGGACAGGGCTTAGGCACAGATACGCAGTATTTT; J: TRBJ2-3; V: TRBV5-5; size: .; D: TRBD1
CDR3: CASSQDFHGAPTNYEQYF; DNA: TGTGCCAGCAGCCAAGATTTCCACGGGGCGCCGACTAACTACGAGCAGTACTTC; J: TRBJ2-7; V: TRBV14; size: .; D: .
CDR3: CASGGPLLEKLFF; DNA: TGTGCCAGCGGGGGACCCCTACTAGAAAAACTGTTTTTT; J: TRBJ1-4; V: TRBV28; size: .; D: .
CDR3: CASSPRTVLDEQYF; DNA: TGTGCCAGCAGTCCCAGGACAGTTCTCGACGAGCAGTACTTC; J: TRBJ2-7; V: TRBV28; size: once; D: .
CDR3: CASSLSSLGIEAFF; DNA: TGTGCCAGCAGTTTATCAAGTCTAGGGATTGAAGCTTTCTTT; J: TRBJ1-1; V: TRBV27; size: .; D: .
CDR3: CASSLDTGSNSPLHF; DNA: TGCGCCAGCAGCTTGGATACGGGGTCGAATTCACCCCTCCACTTT; J: TRBJ1-6; V: TRBV5-1; size: few; D: .
CDR3: CASSLTGGPWTQYF; DNA: TGTGCCAGTAGTCTAACGGGGGGCCCTTGGACGCAGTATTTT; J: TRBJ2-3; V: TRBV19; size: once; D: .
CDR3: CASRGTAANEKLFF; DNA: TGTGCCAGCAGGGGGACAGCAGCTAATGAAAAACTGTTTTTT; J: TRBJ1-4; V: TRBV6-5; size: .; D: TRBD1
CDR3: CASRLDRLVGAQHF; DNA: TGTGCCAGCAGGCTCGACAGACTGGTCGGGGCCCAGCATTTT; J: TRBJ1-5; V: TRBV27; size: .; D: .
CDR3: CASRKGGGQETQYF; DNA: TGTGCCAGTCGGAAAGGTGGCGGCCAAGAGACCCAGTACTTC; J: TRBJ2-5; V: TRBV7-2; size: .; D: .
CDR3: CASSSRGSTEAFF; DNA: TGTGCCAGCAGTTCCAGGGGATCCACTGAAGCTTTCTTT; J: TRBJ1-1; V: TRBV27; size: .; D: .
CDR3: CSVLRTGAYNEQFF; DNA: TGCAGCGTTCTTCGGACAGGGGCGTACAATGAGCAGTTCTTC; J: TRBJ2-1; V: TRBV29-1; size: .; D: TRBD1
CDR3: CASSLARSGAPQETQYF; DNA: TGCGCCAGCAGCTTGGCCAGGAGTGGAGCACCACAAGAGACCCAGTACTTC; J: TRBJ2-5; V: TRBV5-1; size: .; D: .
CDR3: CASSFGLGVRYGYTF; DNA: TGTGCCAGCAGTTTCGGTTTGGGGGTTCGCTATGGCTACACCTTC; J: TRBJ1-2; V: TRBV27; size: .; D: .